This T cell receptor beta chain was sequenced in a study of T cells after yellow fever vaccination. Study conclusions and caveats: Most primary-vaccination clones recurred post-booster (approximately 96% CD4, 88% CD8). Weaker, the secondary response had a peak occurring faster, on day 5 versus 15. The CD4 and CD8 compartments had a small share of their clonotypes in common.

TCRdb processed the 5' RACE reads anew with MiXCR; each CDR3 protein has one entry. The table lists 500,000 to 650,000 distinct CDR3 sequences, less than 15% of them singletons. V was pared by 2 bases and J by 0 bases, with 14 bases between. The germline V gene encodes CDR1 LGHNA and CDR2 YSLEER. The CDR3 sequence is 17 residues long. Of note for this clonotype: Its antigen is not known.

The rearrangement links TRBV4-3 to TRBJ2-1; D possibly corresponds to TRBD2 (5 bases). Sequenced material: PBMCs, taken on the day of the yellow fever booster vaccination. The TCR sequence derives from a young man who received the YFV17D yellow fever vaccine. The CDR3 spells CASSQHTVAISYNEQFF. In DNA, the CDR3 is TGCGCCAGCAGCCAACATACCGTAGCGATCTCCTACAATGAGCAGTTCTTC.